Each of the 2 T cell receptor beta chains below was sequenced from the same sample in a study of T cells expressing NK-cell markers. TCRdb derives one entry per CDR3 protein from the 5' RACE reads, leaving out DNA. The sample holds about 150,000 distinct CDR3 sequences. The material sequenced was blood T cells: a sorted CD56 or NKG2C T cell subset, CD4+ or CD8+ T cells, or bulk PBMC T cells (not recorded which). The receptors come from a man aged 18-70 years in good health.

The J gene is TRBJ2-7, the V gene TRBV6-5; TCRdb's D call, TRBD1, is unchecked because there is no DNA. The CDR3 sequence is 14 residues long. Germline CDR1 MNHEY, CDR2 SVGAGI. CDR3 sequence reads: CASSSTGEGYEQYF.

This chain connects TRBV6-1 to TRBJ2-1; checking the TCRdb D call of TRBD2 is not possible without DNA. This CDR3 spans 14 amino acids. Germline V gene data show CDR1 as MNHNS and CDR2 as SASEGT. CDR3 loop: CASSDRLAGNEQFF.